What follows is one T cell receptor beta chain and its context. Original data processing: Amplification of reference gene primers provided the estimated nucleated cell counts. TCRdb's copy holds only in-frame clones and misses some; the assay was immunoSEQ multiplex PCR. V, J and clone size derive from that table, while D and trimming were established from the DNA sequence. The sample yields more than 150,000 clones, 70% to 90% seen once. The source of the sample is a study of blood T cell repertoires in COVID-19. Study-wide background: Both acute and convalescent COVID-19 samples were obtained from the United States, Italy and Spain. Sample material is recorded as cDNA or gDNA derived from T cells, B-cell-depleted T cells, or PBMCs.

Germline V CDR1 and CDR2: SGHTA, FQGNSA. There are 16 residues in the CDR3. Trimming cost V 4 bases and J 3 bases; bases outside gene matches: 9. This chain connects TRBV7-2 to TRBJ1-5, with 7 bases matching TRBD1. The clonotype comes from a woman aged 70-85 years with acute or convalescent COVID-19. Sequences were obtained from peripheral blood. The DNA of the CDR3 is TGTGCCAGCAGCTCCTCATCCAGGGGGAACAATCAGCCCCAGCATTTT. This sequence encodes CASSSSSRGNNQPQHF.